A selection of T cell receptor beta chains follows, all from one sample in a study of identical twins. TCRdb re-called the 5' RACE reads with MiXCR, one entry per CDR3 protein. This table holds more than 650,000 distinct CDR3 sequences, 5.5% to 7.5% found once. Specimen: naive T cells sorted from blood. These receptors all come from a man aged 18 to 30 in good health. The CDR3 runs from the conserved cysteine through the conserved F or W. The order of the fields is J gene, V gene, CDR3 protein.

j_call: TRBJ2-1
v_call: TRBV20-1
cdr3_aa: CSVNFRLAGNNEQFF

j_call: TRBJ1-1
v_call: TRBV7-2
cdr3_aa: CASSSRQGSRAEAFF

j_call: TRBJ2-3
v_call: TRBV18
cdr3_aa: CASSPPYGTDTQYF

j_call: TRBJ2-7
v_call: TRBV20-1
cdr3_aa: CSARSRAFGTASYEQYF

j_call: TRBJ2-3
v_call: TRBV7-3
cdr3_aa: CASSLVAGRGDTQYF

j_call: TRBJ2-5
v_call: TRBV19
cdr3_aa: CASSDRMETQYF

j_call: TRBJ2-3
v_call: TRBV9
cdr3_aa: CASSPPSRGDTQYF

j_call: TRBJ2-1
v_call: TRBV12-3/TRBV12-4
cdr3_aa: CAGGKLGGLGYNEQFF

j_call: TRBJ1-2
v_call: TRBV27
cdr3_aa: CASSSGGQGSYGYTF

j_call: TRBJ2-3
v_call: TRBV15
cdr3_aa: CATSRGGRGGDTQYF

j_call: TRBJ1-2
v_call: TRBV20-1
cdr3_aa: CSARDRQGVYYGYTF

j_call: TRBJ1-1
v_call: TRBV18
cdr3_aa: CASSPSANTEAFF

j_call: TRBJ2-5
v_call: TRBV24-1
cdr3_aa: CATSDFRRGGWETQYF

j_call: TRBJ1-2
v_call: TRBV20-1
cdr3_aa: CSLGKATQVLRYTF

j_call: TRBJ1-1
v_call: TRBV5-1
cdr3_aa: CASSFFGVTEAFF

j_call: TRBJ1-2
v_call: TRBV27
cdr3_aa: CASRRGVVSGRRYGYTF

j_call: TRBJ2-5
v_call: TRBV12-3/TRBV12-4
cdr3_aa: CASSTGQTHQTQYF

j_call: TRBJ2-1
v_call: TRBV11-2
cdr3_aa: CASSLLAGGPKYNEQFF

j_call: TRBJ2-5
v_call: TRBV7-9
cdr3_aa: CASSKGGLPQETQYF

j_call: TRBJ2-1
v_call: TRBV20-1
cdr3_aa: CSARRGLAGDGNEQFF

j_call: TRBJ1-1
v_call: TRBV10-3
cdr3_aa: CAISEGLGTEAFF

j_call: TRBJ2-5
v_call: TRBV6-2/TRBV6-3
cdr3_aa: CASSYIGSQVQETQYF

j_call: TRBJ2-7
v_call: TRBV20-1
cdr3_aa: CSASRTSGDWEQYF

j_call: TRBJ2-3
v_call: TRBV20-1
cdr3_aa: CSARAGQGTDTQYF

j_call: TRBJ2-2
v_call: TRBV12-3/TRBV12-4
cdr3_aa: CASREGLAEMTGELFF

j_call: TRBJ2-3
v_call: TRBV6-5
cdr3_aa: CASSYSRLAGSDTQYF

j_call: TRBJ2-3
v_call: TRBV20-1
cdr3_aa: CSARGGTDTQYF

j_call: TRBJ1-4
v_call: TRBV6-1
cdr3_aa: CASRGQGASNEKLFF

j_call: TRBJ2-7
v_call: TRBV5-1
cdr3_aa: CASSRTSGTDYEQYF

j_call: TRBJ2-2
v_call: TRBV9
cdr3_aa: CASSVGSGSSTGELFF

j_call: TRBJ2-1
v_call: TRBV7-9
cdr3_aa: CATRENVGGVEQFF

j_call: TRBJ2-3
v_call: TRBV30
cdr3_aa: CAWSTSGTVEYF

j_call: TRBJ2-5
v_call: TRBV28
cdr3_aa: CASSQILRERETQYF

j_call: TRBJ2-3
v_call: TRBV30
cdr3_aa: CAWAMGVAGADTQYF

j_call: TRBJ1-5
v_call: TRBV30
cdr3_aa: CAWSRDRGQPQHF

j_call: TRBJ2-1
v_call: TRBV6-5
cdr3_aa: CASSYSSGRNEQFF

j_call: TRBJ2-2
v_call: TRBV14
cdr3_aa: CASSQGWNENTGELFF

j_call: TRBJ1-2
v_call: TRBV7-2
cdr3_aa: CASSLEDGLNYGYTF

j_call: TRBJ2-5
v_call: TRBV10-3
cdr3_aa: CAISRQGPEAQYF